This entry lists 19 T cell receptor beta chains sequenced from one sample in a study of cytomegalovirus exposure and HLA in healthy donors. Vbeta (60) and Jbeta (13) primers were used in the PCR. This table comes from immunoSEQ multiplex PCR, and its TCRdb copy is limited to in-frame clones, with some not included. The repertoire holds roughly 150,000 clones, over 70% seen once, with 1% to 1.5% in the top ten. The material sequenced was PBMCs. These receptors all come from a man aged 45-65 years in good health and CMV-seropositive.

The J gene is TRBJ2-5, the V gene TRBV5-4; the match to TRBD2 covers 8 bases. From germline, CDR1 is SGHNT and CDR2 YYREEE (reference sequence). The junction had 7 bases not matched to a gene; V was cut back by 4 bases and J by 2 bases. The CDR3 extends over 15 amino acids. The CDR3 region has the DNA TGTGCCAGCAGCCCGGGGGTAGCGGGGCAAGAGACCCAGTACTTC. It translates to CASSPGVAGQETQYF.

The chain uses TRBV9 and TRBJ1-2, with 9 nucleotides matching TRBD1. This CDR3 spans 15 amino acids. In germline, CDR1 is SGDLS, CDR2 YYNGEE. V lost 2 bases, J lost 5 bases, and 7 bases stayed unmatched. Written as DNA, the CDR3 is TGTGCCAGCAGCGTGCAACAGGGGGCCGCTTATGGCTACACCTTC. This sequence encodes CASSVQQGAAYGYTF.

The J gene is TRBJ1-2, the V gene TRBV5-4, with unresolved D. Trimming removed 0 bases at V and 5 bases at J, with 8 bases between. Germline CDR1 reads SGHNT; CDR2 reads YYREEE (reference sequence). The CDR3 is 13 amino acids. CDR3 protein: CASSLGPGYGYTF. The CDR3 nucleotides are TGTGCCAGCAGCTTGGGGCCGGGGTATGGCTACACCTTC.

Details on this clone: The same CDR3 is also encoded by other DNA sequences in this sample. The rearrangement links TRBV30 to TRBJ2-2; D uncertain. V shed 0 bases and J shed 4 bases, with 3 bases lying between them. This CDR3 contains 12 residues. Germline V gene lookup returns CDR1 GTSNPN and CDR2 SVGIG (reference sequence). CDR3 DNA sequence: TGTGCCTGGAGTGTACTCACCGGGGAGCTGTTTTTT. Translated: CAWSVLTGELFF.

The CDR3 region is CASSLSSSTDTQYF. The CDR3 region has the DNA TGTGCCAGCTCACTCTCTTCCTCCACAGATACGCAGTATTTT. The V call is TRBV18, the J call TRBJ2-3; D gene ambiguous. The CDR3 is made up of 14 amino acids. Deletions cut 4 bases from V and 2 bases from J, with 10 bases between. CDR1 is KGHSH and CDR2 is LQKENI in the germline V gene.

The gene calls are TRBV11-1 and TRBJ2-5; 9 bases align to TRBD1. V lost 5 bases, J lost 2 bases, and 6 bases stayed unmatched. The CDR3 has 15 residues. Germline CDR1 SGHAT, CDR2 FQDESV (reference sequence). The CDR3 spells CASSRGQGPQETQYF. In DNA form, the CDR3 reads TGTGCCAGCAGCCGAGGACAGGGGCCGCAAGAGACCCAGTACTTC.

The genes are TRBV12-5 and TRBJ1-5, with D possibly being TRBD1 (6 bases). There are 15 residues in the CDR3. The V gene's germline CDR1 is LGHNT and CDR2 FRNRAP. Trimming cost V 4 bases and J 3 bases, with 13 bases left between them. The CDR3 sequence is CASGWGGGNNQPQHF. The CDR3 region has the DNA TGTGCTAGTGGTTGGGGAGGGGGGAACAATCAGCCCCAGCATTTT.

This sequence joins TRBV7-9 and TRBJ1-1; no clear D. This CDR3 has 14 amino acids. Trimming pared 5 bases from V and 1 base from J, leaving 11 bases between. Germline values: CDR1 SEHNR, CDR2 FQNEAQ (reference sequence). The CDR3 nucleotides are TGTGCCAGCAGCCCCAGGCCGTCGAACACTGAAGCTTTCTTT. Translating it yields CASSPRPSNTEAFF. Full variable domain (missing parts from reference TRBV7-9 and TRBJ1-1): DTGVSQNPRHKITKRGQNVTFRCDPISEHNRLYWYRQTLGQGPEFLTYFQNEAQLEKSRLLSDRFSAERPKGSFSTLEIQRTEQGDSAMYLCASSPRPSNTEAFFGQGTRLTVV.

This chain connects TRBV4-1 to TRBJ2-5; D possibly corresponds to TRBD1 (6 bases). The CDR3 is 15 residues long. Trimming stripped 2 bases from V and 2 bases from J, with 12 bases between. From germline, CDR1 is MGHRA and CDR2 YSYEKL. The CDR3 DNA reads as TGCGCCAGCAGCCAAAGGCAGGGGTTTCAAGAGACCCAGTACTTC. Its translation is CASSQRQGFQETQYF.

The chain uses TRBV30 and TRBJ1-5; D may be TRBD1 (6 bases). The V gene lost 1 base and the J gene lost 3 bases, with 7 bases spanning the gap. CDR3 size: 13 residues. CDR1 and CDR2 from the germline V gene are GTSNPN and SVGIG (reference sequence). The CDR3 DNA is TGTGCCTGGAGTGGACAGGTCAATCAGCCCCAGCATTTT. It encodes CAWSGQVNQPQHF.

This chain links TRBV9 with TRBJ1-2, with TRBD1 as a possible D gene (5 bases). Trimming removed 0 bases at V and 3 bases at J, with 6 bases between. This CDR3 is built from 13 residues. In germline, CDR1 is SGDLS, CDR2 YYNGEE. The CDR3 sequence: CASSVGGHYGYTF. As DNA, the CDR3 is TGTGCCAGCAGCGTAGGGGGCCACTATGGCTACACCTTC.

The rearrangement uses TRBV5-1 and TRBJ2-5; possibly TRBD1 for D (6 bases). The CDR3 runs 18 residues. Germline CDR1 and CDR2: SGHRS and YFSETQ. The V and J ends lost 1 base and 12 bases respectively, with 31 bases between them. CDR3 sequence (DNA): TGCGCCAGCAGCTTGCCCTCGGGTCCCAGTAGTGGGGGACACCCCGAGTACTTC. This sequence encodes CASSLPSGPSSGGHPEYF.

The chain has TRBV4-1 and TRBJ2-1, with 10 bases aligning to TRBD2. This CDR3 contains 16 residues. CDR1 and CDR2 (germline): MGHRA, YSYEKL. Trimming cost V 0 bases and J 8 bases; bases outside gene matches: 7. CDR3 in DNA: TGCGCCAGCAGCCAAGAAGGAGCGGGGGGGCAGGATGAGCAGTTCTTC. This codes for CASSQEGAGGQDEQFF.

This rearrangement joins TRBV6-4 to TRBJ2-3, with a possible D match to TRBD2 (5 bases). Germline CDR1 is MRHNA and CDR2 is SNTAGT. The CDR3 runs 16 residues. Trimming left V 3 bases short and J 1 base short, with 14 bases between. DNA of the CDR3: TGTGCCAGCAGTGATAAGGCGGGCCGACGCACAGATACGCAGTATTTT. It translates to CASSDKAGRRTDTQYF.

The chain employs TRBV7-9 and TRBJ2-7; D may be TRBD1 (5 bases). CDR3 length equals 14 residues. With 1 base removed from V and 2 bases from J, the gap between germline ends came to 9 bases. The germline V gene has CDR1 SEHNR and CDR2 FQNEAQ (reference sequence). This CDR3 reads CASSLGGGTYEQYF. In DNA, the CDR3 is TGTGCCAGCAGCTTAGGGGGCGGAACCTACGAGCAGTACTTC.

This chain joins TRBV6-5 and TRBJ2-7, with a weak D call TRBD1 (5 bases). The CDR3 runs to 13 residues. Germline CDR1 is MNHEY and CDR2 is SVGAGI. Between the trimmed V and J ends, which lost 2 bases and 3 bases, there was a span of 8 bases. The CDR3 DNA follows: TGTGCCAGCAGTTACAGGGGTCTCTACGAGCAGTACTTC. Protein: CASSYRGLYEQYF.

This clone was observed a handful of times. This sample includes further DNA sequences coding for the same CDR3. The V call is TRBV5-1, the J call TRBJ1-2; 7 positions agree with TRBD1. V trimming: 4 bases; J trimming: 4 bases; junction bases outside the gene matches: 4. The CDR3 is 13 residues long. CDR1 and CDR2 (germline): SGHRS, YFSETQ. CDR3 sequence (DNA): TGCGCCAGCAGCCGCGGGGACAGCTATGGCTACACCTTC. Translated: CASSRGDSYGYTF.

This CDR3 is CASSGWGVGETQYF. The CDR3 DNA sequence: TGTGCCAGTAGTGGTTGGGGCGTTGGAGAGACCCAGTACTTC. The J gene is TRBJ2-5, the V gene TRBV19; D might be TRBD1 (5 bases). V lost 5 bases and J lost 4, with 14 bases in between. This CDR3 is built from 14 residues. Germline V gene data show CDR1 as LNHDA and CDR2 as SQIVND (reference sequence). Full variable domain (remainder filled in from reference TRBV19 and TRBJ2-5): DGGITQSPKYLFRKEGQNVTLSCEQNLNHDAMYWYRQDPGQGLRLIYYSQIVNDFQKGDIAEGYSVSREKKESFPLTVTSAQKNPTAFYLCASSGWGVGETQYFGPGTRLLVL.

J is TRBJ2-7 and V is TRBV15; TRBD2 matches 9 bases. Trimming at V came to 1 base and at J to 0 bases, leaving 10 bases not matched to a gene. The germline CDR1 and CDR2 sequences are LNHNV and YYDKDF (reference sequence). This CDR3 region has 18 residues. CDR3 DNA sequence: TGTGCCACCAGCAGAGTCCCGTATAGCGGGGGCCTCTCCTACGAGCAGTACTTC. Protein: CATSRVPYSGGLSYEQYF.